One sample yielded the 27 T cell receptor beta chains listed below, sequenced in a study of T cells in women clearing cervical HPV infection. Clones were sequenced by immunoSEQ multiplex PCR, and TCRdb holds only the in-frame ones, with some missing. The sample's table shows about 39,000 clones. The sequencing sample was made of blood buffy coat. The receptors shown here come from a woman aged 18-70 years with a cervical HPV16 infection that either progressed to CIN3+ or cleared (not recorded which).

Comments on this clone: From the germline J gene comes the end of the CDR3, since the read stops 3 residues before it. This chain connects TRBV5-1 to TRBJ2-7, with 8 bases matching TRBD1. The germline V gene has CDR1 SGHRS and CDR2 YFSETQ. The junction had 4 bases not matched to a gene; V was cut back by 0 bases and J by 5 bases. The CDR3 is 14 amino acids. The DNA read from the CDR3 is TGCGCCAGCAGCTTGGGGACAGGGTGGAACGAG. Translated, it gives CASSLGTGWNE. From start to end, the CDR3 is CASSLGTGWNEQYF.

As to this clone: The read falls 3 residues short of the CDR3 end, and the missing part is taken from the germline J gene. V gene TRBV20-1 combines with J gene TRBJ1-1; 7 nucleotides line up with TRBD1. CDR1 and CDR2 (germline): DFQATT, SNEGSKA (reference sequence). CDR3 length: 15 amino acids. V gave up 7 bases and J gave up 0 bases; unmatched junction bases: 11. The sequenced part of the CDR3 DNA is TGCAGTGTTCCAAGACAGGGTCTCGTGAACACTGAA. It translates to CSVPRQGLVNTE. The complete CDR3 sequence is CSVPRQGLVNTEAFF.

On this clone itself: Sequencing ends 3 residues short of the CDR3 end; the germline J gene provides the rest. The chain is built from TRBV6-2 or TRBV6-3 and TRBJ1-1; possible D gene TRBD1, 6 bases. Germline V gene sequence: CDR1 MNHEY, CDR2 SVGEGT. CDR3 length: 17 amino acids. Incomplete CDR3 DNA: TGTGCCAGCAGTTACCTCACCCCCTCTGGACAGTCCTTTACC. Its translation is CASSYLTPSGQSFT. The full CDR3 reads CASSYLTPSGQSFTAFF.

About this clone: The missing CDR3 end, 3 residues past where the read stops, is filled in from the germline J gene. This rearrangement joins TRBV30 to TRBJ1-4; D is ambiguous. The CDR3 is 13 amino acids. V was pared by 2 bases and J by 8 bases, with 12 bases between. Germline values: CDR1 GTSNPN, CDR2 SVGIG (reference sequence). The sequenced part of the CDR3 DNA is TGTGCCTGGAGTTCGCAGGCGGGAGAAAAA. Translation: CAWSSQAGEK. The complete CDR3 protein is CAWSSQAGEKLFF.

In regard to this clone: The read comes to an end 3 residues before the CDR3 does, leaving the germline J gene to fill in the end. The chain combines TRBV2 with TRBJ1-5; a weak D match, TRBD1 (6 bases). The germline gives CDR1 SNHLY, CDR2 FYNNEI. This CDR3 is 14 amino acids long. V was clipped by 3 bases and J by 5 bases, with 11 bases between them. The covered CDR3 bases are TGTGCCAGCAGTGACGGACAGAGATATCAGCCC. Translating gives CASSDGQRYQP. Given in full, the CDR3 is CASSDGQRYQPQHF.

As to this clone: The CDR3 end lies 3 residues beyond the end of the read and is filled in from the germline J gene. V usage is TRBV18 and J usage is TRBJ2-5; 9 positions match TRBD1. Germline-derived CDR1 and CDR2 are KGHSH and LQKENI. The V gene end was trimmed by 3 bases and the J gene end by 5 bases; junction bases not matched to a gene: 7. The CDR3 spans 15 residues. The CDR3 loop is CASSPTGGAGETQYF. The DNA read from the CDR3 is TGTGCCAGCTCACCTACAGGGGGCGCGGGGGAGACC.

With regard to this clone: With the read ending 3 residues before the CDR3 end, the germline J gene is used to fill in that end. This chain links TRBV14 with TRBJ2-1; 9 bases match TRBD2. V trimming: 0 bases; J trimming: 8 bases; junction bases outside the gene matches: 14. The CDR3 is 18 amino acids. The V gene's germline CDR1 is SGHDN and CDR2 FVKESK. Here the CDR3 reads CASSQEGAAGGRGDEQFF. The covered CDR3 bases are TGTGCCAGCAGCCAAGAGGGAGCAGCGGGGGGCCGAGGGGATGAG.

This clone registers medium-sized by frequency. The read terminates 3 residues before the CDR3 end, so the remaining end is supplied by the germline J gene. V and J are TRBV2 and TRBJ2-2, with D possibly matching TRBD2 (6 bases). Germline CDR1 SNHLY, CDR2 FYNNEI. V was clipped by 4 bases and J by 0 bases, with 9 bases between them. This CDR3 has 15 residues. The CDR3 bases that were read are TGTGCCAGCAGTGTGTGGGGGGCGAACACCGGGGAG. Translated: CASSVWGANTGE. The complete CDR3 reads CASSVWGANTGELFF.

For this clone: Read coverage stops 3 residues before the CDR3 terminus; the germline J gene supplies the remainder. The gene calls are TRBV6-1 and TRBJ2-7; D perhaps matches TRBD2 (6 bases). This CDR3 contains 15 residues. CDR1 is MNHNS, CDR2 SASEGT, per germline. V was trimmed by 2 bases and J by 0 bases, leaving 11 bases between them. CDR3: CASSELAFSSYEQYF. The CDR3 bases that were read are TGTGCCAGCAGTGAACTAGCGTTTAGCTCCTACGAG.

For this clone: Sequencing ends 3 residues short of the CDR3 end; the germline J gene provides the rest. This chain links TRBV7-6 with TRBJ1-2; D may be TRBD1 (5 bases). Trimming stripped 6 bases from V and 6 bases from J, with 14 bases between. The CDR3 extends over 13 amino acids. Germline CDR1 is SGHVS and CDR2 is FNYEAQ. CDR3 sequence reads: CASSPFGRDGYTF. CDR3 DNA, as far as it was read: TGTGCCAGCAGTCCATTCGGCAGGGATGGC.

As concerns this clone: The read gets to within 3 residues of the CDR3 end, and the germline J gene fills in the rest. J is TRBJ2-7 and V is TRBV20-1; D not resolved. V dropped 2 bases and J dropped 2 bases, with 16 bases sitting between them. The CDR3 runs to 15 residues. Germline V CDR1 and CDR2: DFQATT, SNEGSKA (reference sequence). CDR3 sequence reads: CSARPRPGIPYEQYF. The sequenced part of the CDR3 DNA is TGCAGTGCTAGACCCAGGCCCGGCATTCCCTACGAG.

The CDR3 region is CSAPQELVDEQFF. CDR3 bases read: TGCAGTGCTCCCCAGGAACTTGTTGATGAG. The chain joins TRBV20-1 to TRBJ2-1, with unresolved D. The read ends 3 residues early relative to the CDR3; the germline J gene fills the gap. CDR1 is DFQATT, CDR2 SNEGSKA, per germline (reference sequence). CDR3 length equals 13 residues. Trimming left V 5 bases short and J 8 bases short, with 16 bases between.

Details on this clone: The CDR3 end is not reached by the read, which stops 3 residues before it; the germline J gene fills it in. The rearrangement joins TRBV7-3 to TRBJ2-3; 9 bases match TRBD2. Germline V lookup: CDR1 SGHTA, CDR2 FQGTGA. The CDR3 is 18 residues long. V dropped 0 bases and J dropped 1; count of bases not matched to a gene: 8. CDR3 in amino acids: CASSLTGLAGSRTDTQYF. The CDR3 bases that were read are TGTGCCAGCAGCTTAACGGGGCTAGCGGGGTCCCGCACAGATACG.

A note on this clone: The CDR3 end is not reached by the read, which stops 3 residues before it; the germline J gene fills it in. The V gene is TRBV7-2, the J gene TRBJ1-2, with D perhaps TRBD1 (6 bases). The CDR3 is 14 residues long. Germline V gene sequence: CDR1 SGHTA, CDR2 FQGNSA. The CDR3 sequence: CASSAPRQAPHYTF. Incomplete CDR3 DNA: TGTGCCAGCAGCGCCCCTAGACAGGCCCCTCAC.

As concerns this clone: The CDR3 extends 3 residues past the end of the read, so its final part is completed from the germline J gene. The gene calls are TRBV10-2 and TRBJ1-1; D is uncertain. The CDR3 extends over 12 amino acids. Looked up from germline, CDR1 is WSHSY and CDR2 is SAAADI. V was pared by 6 bases and J by 5 bases, with 10 bases between. The DNA read from the CDR3 is TGCGCCAGCAGATCAGGAACAACTGAA. Its protein product is CASRSGTTE. The entire CDR3 protein is CASRSGTTEAFF.

Comment on this clone: Read sequence stops 3 residues before the CDR3 end, and the germline J gene provides the missing end. The V call is TRBV7-9, the J call TRBJ2-2; tentative D call: TRBD1 (8 bases). Deletions cut 7 bases from V and 5 bases from J, with 17 bases between. The germline V gene encodes CDR1 SEHNR and CDR2 FQNEAQ (reference sequence). There are 15 residues in the CDR3. The CDR3 bases that were read are TGTGCCAGCACCATCGTACAGGGGGGGACCGGGGAG. It specifies CASTIVQGGTGE. From start to end, the CDR3 is CASTIVQGGTGELFF.

Points on this clone: The read halts 3 residues ahead of the CDR3 end, with the missing end drawn from the germline J gene. The chain couples TRBV7-3 to TRBJ2-7; 11 nucleotides align to TRBD2. V dropped 5 bases and J dropped 2; count of bases not matched to a gene: 8. The CDR3 loop spans 16 amino acids. Germline assignment: CDR1 SGHTA and CDR2 FQGTGA. This chain's CDR3 is CASSPGLAVSAYEQYF. The covered CDR3 bases are TGTGCCAGCAGCCCGGGACTAGCGGTTTCGGCCTACGAG. Based on the CDR3 plus reference TRBV7-3 and TRBJ2-7, the full variable domain is GAGVSQTPSNKVTEKGKYVELRCDPISGHTALYWYRQSLGQGPEFLIYFQGTGAADDSGLPNDRFFAVRPEGSVSTLKIQRTERGDSAVYLCASSPGLAVSAYEQYFGPGTRLTVT.

CDR3 DNA, as far as it was read: TGTGCCAGCAGTTCATTTGACAAACTTTACAATGAG. Translating it yields CASSSFDKLYNE. In full, the CDR3 is CASSSFDKLYNEQFF. The chain recombines TRBV27 with TRBJ2-1; D gene ambiguous. The DNA ends 3 residues before the CDR3 does, and the rest of the CDR3 is filled in from the germline J gene. The V end lost 4 bases, the J end lost 4 bases, and 14 bases lay between the germline ends. Germline CDR1 and CDR2: MNHEY and SMNVEV (reference sequence). The CDR3 contains 15 residues.

Of note for this clone: The observed sequence ends 3 residues before the CDR3 terminus, with the missing tail filled in from the germline J gene. V usage is TRBV5-1 and J usage is TRBJ2-3; the match to TRBD2 covers 12 bases. Germline CDR1 reads SGHRS; CDR2 reads YFSETQ. The CDR3 totals 16 residues. Germline trimming cut 0 bases from V and 4 bases from J; bases unmatched to any gene: 3. The sequenced CDR3 bases are TGCGCCAGCAGCTTGGCTAGCGGGGGGGTTCCAGATACG. Encoded protein: CASSLASGGVPDT. From start to end, the CDR3 is CASSLASGGVPDTQYF.

Points on this clone: The observed sequence ends 3 residues before the CDR3 terminus, with the missing tail filled in from the germline J gene. The chain carries TRBV5-6 and TRBJ2-7; D might be TRBD2 (6 bases). V lost 6 bases and J 3 bases, leaving 10 bases between the germline ends. The CDR3 covers 12 residues. Germline V CDR1 and CDR2: SGHDT, YYEEEE. The CDR3 loop reads CASTARDYEQYF. The covered CDR3 bases are TGTGCCAGCACCGCGCGGGACTACGAG.

The DNA read from the CDR3 is TGTGCCAGTAGTATTGGACTTCTGAACACTGAA. Amino acids: CASSIGLLNTE. The CDR3 in full is CASSIGLLNTEAFF. The chain has TRBV19 and TRBJ1-1; D is undetermined. The sequenced fragment ends 3 residues before the CDR3 boundary, so the rest is inferred from the germline J gene. CDR1 is LNHDA, CDR2 SQIVND, per germline (reference sequence). This CDR3 has 14 residues. The ends were cut back, 3 bases at V and 0 bases at J, with 8 bases in the middle.

Worth noting for this clone: The sequenced fragment ends 3 residues before the CDR3 boundary, so the rest is inferred from the germline J gene. The chain joins TRBV27 to TRBJ1-1; 9 bases match TRBD1. Germline V gives CDR1 MNHEY, CDR2 SMNVEV (reference sequence). V was clipped by 8 bases and J by 6 bases; unmatched bases: 10. The CDR3 totals 14 residues. Incomplete CDR3 DNA: TGTGCCAGCGCATTTTTACAGGGGGCCGCTGAA. It specifies CASAFLQGAAE. The full-length CDR3 reads as CASAFLQGAAEAFF.

About this clone itself: The CDR3 end is not reached by the read, which stops 3 residues before it; the germline J gene fills it in. The chain has TRBV5-4 and TRBJ1-1; 9 bases align to TRBD1. Looked up from germline, CDR1 is SGHNT and CDR2 is YYREEE (reference sequence). V lost 4 bases, J lost 5 bases, and 3 bases stayed unmatched. This CDR3 is 13 amino acids long. CDR3 bases read: TGTGCCAGCAGCCCCGGGACAGGGACTGAA. Residues: CASSPGTGTE. From start to end, the CDR3 is CASSPGTGTEAFF. The full variable domain, its missing parts supplied by reference TRBV5-4 and TRBJ1-1, is ETGVTQSPTHLIKTRGQQVTLRCSSQSGHNTVSWYQQALGQGPQFIFQYYREEENGRGNFPPRFSGLQFPNYSSELNVNALELDDSALYLCASSPGTGTEAFFGQGTRLTVV.

Details on this clone: The CDR3 goes on 3 residues after the read ends, and that part is filled in from the germline J gene. The chain combines TRBV12-3 or TRBV12-4 with TRBJ2-1, with a possible D match to TRBD2 (7 bases). The CDR3 spans 17 residues. The V end was cut by 2 bases, the J end by 6 bases, with 20 bases between. CDR3 DNA, as far as it was read: TGTGCCAGCAGTTTACTTCGCGGGGGCAGTGGTGGCAATGAG. This codes for CASSLLRGGSGGNE. The full CDR3 protein reads CASSLLRGGSGGNEQFF.

As for this clone: The CDR3 goes on 3 residues after the read ends, and that part is filled in from the germline J gene. This chain connects TRBV11-2 to TRBJ2-1, with D unresolved. The CDR3 totals 14 residues. V was trimmed by 2 bases and J by 0 bases, leaving 5 bases between them. The germline gives CDR1 SGHAT, CDR2 FQNNGV. The CDR3 reads CASSLQSSYNEQFF. The CDR3 bases that were read are TGTGCCAGCAGCTTACAGAGCTCCTACAATGAG.

To note about this clone: The read is 3 residues too short to cover the CDR3 end, so that end is filled in from the germline J gene. This chain links TRBV18 with TRBJ1-3; D not certain. CDR3 length equals 15 residues. Between the trimmed V and J ends, which lost 6 bases and 0 bases, there was a span of 12 bases. Germline lookup yields CDR1 KGHSH and CDR2 LQKENI. The part of the CDR3 DNA that was read is TGTGCCAGCTCTCTCGAGGGTATCTCTGGAAACACC. This translates into CASSLEGISGNT. The whole CDR3 protein is CASSLEGISGNTIYF.

As concerns this clone: The CDR3 end lies 3 residues beyond the end of the read and is filled in from the germline J gene. The genes are TRBV19 and TRBJ1-2; TRBD1 is a possible D gene (5 bases). The CDR3 has 13 amino acids. Looked up from germline, CDR1 is LNHDA and CDR2 is SQIVND (reference sequence). Between the trimmed V and J ends, which lost 6 bases and 3 bases, there was a span of 11 bases. CDR3 loop: CASSRGTDYGYTF. The part of the CDR3 DNA that was read is TGTGCCAGTAGCCGGGGGACGGACTATGGC.